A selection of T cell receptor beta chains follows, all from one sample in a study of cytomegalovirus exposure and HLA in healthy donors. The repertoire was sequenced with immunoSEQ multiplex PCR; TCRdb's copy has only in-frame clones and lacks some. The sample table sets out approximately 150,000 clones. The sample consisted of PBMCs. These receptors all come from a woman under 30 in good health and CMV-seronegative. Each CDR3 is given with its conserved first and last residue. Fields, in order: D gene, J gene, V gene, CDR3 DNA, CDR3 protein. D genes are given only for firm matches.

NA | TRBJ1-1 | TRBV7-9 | TGTGCCAGCAGTATAATGACAGTGAACACTGAAGCTTTCTTT | CASSIMTVNTEAFF
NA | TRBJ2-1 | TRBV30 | TGTGCCTGGAGTCAAAAGGGGTGGTCCTACAATGAGCAGTTCTTC | CAWSQKGWSYNEQFF
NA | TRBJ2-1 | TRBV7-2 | TGTGCCAGCAGGCCGACGGGGACCTACAATGAGCAGTTCTTC | CASRPTGTYNEQFF
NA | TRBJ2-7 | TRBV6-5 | TGTGCCAGCAGTACCCGTTTGCAGGGCGGTGAGCAGTACTTC | CASSTRLQGGEQYF
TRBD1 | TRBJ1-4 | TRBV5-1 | TGCGCCAGCAGACCATCGACAGGGGTTAATGAAAAACTGTTTTTT | CASRPSTGVNEKLFF
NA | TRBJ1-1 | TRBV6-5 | TGTGCCAGCAGTTACTCGGCGGAAACTGAAGCTTTCTTT | CASSYSAETEAFF
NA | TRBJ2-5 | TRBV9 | TGTGCCAGCAGCGAAAACGGGAACCAACCGTGGACCCAGTACTTC | CASSENGNQPWTQYF
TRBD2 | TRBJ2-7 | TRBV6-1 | TGTGCCAGCAGTGAGGGTATCGGGGGGAGCTACGAGCAGTACTTC | CASSEGIGGSYEQYF
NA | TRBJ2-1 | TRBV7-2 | TGTGCCAGCAGCCTGGCAGCAGGGGTGATCAATGAGCAGTTCTTC | CASSLAAGVINEQFF
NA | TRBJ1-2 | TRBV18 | TGTGCCAGCTCACCAGATCAGGGTCTGCGGGGCTACACCTTC | CASSPDQGLRGYTF
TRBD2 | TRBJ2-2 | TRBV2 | TGTGCCAGCAGTCAACTAGCGGGGGGGAACACCGGGGAGCTGTTTTTT | CASSQLAGGNTGELFF
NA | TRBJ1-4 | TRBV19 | TGTGCCAGTAGCACCGGGGGGAGGAGTAATGAAAAACTGTTTTTT | CASSTGGRSNEKLFF
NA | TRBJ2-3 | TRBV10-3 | TGTGCCATCAGTTCGGGACAAGGGGTCACAGATACGCAGTATTTT | CAISSGQGVTDTQYF
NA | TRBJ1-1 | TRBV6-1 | TGTGCCAGCAGTGAGTCCCCGGGGGGCGTCACTGAAGCTTTCTTT | CASSESPGGVTEAFF
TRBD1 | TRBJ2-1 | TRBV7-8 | TGTGCCAGCAGCCGATTGACAGGGTACCATGAGCAGTTCTTC | CASSRLTGYHEQFF
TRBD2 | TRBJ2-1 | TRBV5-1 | TGCGCCAGCAGCGCAACTAGCGGGAGGGCGGGATACAATGAGCAGTTCTTC | CASSATSGRAGYNEQFF
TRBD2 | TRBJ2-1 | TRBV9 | TGTGCCAGCAGCCCGCCAAGCGGGAGTGGTAGGGTGCGTGAGCAGTTCTTC | CASSPPSGSGRVREQFF
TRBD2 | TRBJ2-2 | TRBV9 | TGTGCCAGCAGCCAGGGACTAGCGGGCGGGGAGCTGTTTTTT | CASSQGLAGGELFF
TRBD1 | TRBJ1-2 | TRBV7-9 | TGTGCCAGCAGCAAAGGCGGGACAGGTTATGGCTACACCTTC | CASSKGGTGYGYTF
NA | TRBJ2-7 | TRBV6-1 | TGTGCCAGCAGTGAAGTAGGGGCCTACGAGCAGTACTTC | CASSEVGAYEQYF
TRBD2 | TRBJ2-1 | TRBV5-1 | TGCGCCAGCAGCTCTTTTGGATCCGGGACTAGCTCCGGAGCCCAGTTCTTC | CASSSFGSGTSSGAQFF
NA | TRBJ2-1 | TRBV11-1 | TGTGCCAGCAGCCTATTCTCAGACAGGCCTCTGGATGAGCAGTTCTTC | CASSLFSDRPLDEQFF
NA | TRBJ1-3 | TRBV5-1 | TGCGCCAGCAGCCTGAACCCGGTGAGCTCTGGAAACACCATATATTTT | CASSLNPVSSGNTIYF
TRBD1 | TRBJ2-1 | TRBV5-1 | TGCGCCAGCACTCCGGGACAGGGCAATGAGCAGTTCTTC | CASTPGQGNEQFF
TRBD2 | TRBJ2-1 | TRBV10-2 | TGCGCCATCCGGACTAGCGGGAGGGAAGAGGGTGCCTACAATGAGCAGTTCTTC | CAIRTSGREEGAYNEQFF
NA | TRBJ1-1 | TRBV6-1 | TGTGCCAGCAGTGACCGCCAAGGGGCTGAGACTGAAGCTTTCTTT | CASSDRQGAETEAFF
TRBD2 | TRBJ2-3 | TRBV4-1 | TGCGCCAGCAGCCGGACTAGCGGGAGTCTGGTGGATACGCAGTATTTT | CASSRTSGSLVDTQYF
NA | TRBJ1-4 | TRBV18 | TGTGCCAGCTCAATCAGGATGAATGAAAAACTGTTTTTT | CASSIRMNEKLFF
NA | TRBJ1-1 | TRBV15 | TGTGCCACCAGCGAGCGAGGCGTCATGAACACTGAAGCTTTCTTT | CATSERGVMNTEAFF
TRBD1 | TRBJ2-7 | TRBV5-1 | TGCGCCAGCTCTATAACCGGGACAGGGAGCGAGCAGTACTTC | CASSITGTGSEQYF
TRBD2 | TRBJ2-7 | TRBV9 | TGTGCCAGCAGCGTGGGACTAGCGGATTACGAGCAGTACTTC | CASSVGLADYEQYF
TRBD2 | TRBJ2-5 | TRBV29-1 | TGCAGTTCCATCCGCGGGAGGGAAGCCCAGTACTTC | CSSIRGREAQYF
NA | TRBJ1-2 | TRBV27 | TGTGCCAGCAGTCTGCGCGGGTTCACTAACTACGGCTACACCTTC | CASSLRGFTNYGYTF
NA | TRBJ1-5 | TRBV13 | TGTGCCAGCAGCTTAGGCGGGTCGGGCAATCAGCCCCAGCATTTT | CASSLGGSGNQPQHF
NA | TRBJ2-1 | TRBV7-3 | TGTGCCAGCAGCTCCAATTCATATGAGCAGTTCTTC | CASSSNSYEQFF
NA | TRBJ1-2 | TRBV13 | TGTGCCAGCAGCTTATTGGGCTCTGGCTACACCTTC | CASSLLGSGYTF
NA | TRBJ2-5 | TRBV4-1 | TGCGCCAGCAGCCAAGATGGGACTGCCTTGTACCAAGAGACCCAGTACTTC | CASSQDGTALYQETQYF
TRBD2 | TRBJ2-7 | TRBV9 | TGTGCCAGCAGCGTAGTGGAGCGGGGCTACGAGCAGTACTTC | CASSVVERGYEQYF
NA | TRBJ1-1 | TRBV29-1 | TGCAGCGTTGAAGCTAACGGGGAGGTTAGGGCTTTCTTT | CSVEANGEVRAFF
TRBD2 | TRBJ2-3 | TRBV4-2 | TGTGCCAGCAGCCAAGATGCCGGGAGGGATCAAGGTACGCAGTATTTT | CASSQDAGRDQGTQYF
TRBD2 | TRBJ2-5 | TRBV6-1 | TGTGCCAGCGGCGGACTAGGTGTTGATGAGACCCAGTACTTC | CASGGLGVDETQYF
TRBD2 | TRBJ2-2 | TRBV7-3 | TGTGCCAGCAGCTTAAACGGGAGGGGGAACACCGGGGAGCTGTTTTTT | CASSLNGRGNTGELFF
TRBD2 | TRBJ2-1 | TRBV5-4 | TGTGCCAGCAGCCTAGGACTAGCGGGAGGGAATGAGCAGTTCTTC | CASSLGLAGGNEQFF
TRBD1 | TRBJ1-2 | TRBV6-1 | TGTGCCAGCAGCCAGGGGGCGTATGGCTACACCTTC | CASSQGAYGYTF
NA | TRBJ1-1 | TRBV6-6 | TGTGCCAGCAGTTACTCGGCCCAGGGCAGAGCTTTCTTT | CASSYSAQGRAFF
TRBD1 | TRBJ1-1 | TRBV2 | TGTGCCAGCAGTACAGGGGGGCCTGAAGCTTTCTTT | CASSTGGPEAFF
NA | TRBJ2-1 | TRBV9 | TGTGCCAGCAGCGTAGGATGGGGACTTCTTCAAGGGGAGCAGTTCTTC | CASSVGWGLLQGEQFF
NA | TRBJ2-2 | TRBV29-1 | TGCAGCGTTGGCAGATACACCGGGGAGCTGTTTTTT | CSVGRYTGELFF
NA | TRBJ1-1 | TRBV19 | TGTGCCAGTAGTATCATTACAGGGCGCCTGAACACTGAAGCTTTCTTT | CASSIITGRLNTEAFF
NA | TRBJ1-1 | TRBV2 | TGTGCCAGCAGCACAGGACTGAACACTGAAGCTTTCTTT | CASSTGLNTEAFF
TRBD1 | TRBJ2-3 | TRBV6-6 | TGTGCCAGCAGCGTTCAGGGGGAAGGGACAGATACGCAGTATTTT | CASSVQGEGTDTQYF
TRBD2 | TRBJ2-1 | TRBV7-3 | TGTGCCAGCAGCTTTGCGGGAGCGCAGGAAGGTGAGCAGTTCTTC | CASSFAGAQEGEQFF
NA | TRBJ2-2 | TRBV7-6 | TGTGCCAGCAGCTTGTGGCCAGGGGCGAACACCGGGGAGCTGTTTTTT | CASSLWPGANTGELFF
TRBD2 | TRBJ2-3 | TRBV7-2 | TGTGCCAGCAGCTTGTTGGGTGGCGGGAGTGGTGCAGTTACGCAGTATTTT | CASSLLGGGSGAVTQYF
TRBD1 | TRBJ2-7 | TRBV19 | TGTGCCAGTAGTACGGCAAGGACAGGGGGCTACGAGCAGTACTTC | CASSTARTGGYEQYF
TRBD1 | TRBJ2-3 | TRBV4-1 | TGCGCCAGCAGCCAAGCTCGACAGGGGTCAGATACGCAGTATTTT | CASSQARQGSDTQYF
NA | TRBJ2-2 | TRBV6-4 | TGTGCCAGCAGTTCAGGGGTGAACACCGGGGAGCTGTTTTTT | CASSSGVNTGELFF
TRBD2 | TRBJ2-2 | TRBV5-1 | TGCGCCAGCAGCTGGACTAGCGGGAACACCGGGGAGCTGTTTTTT | CASSWTSGNTGELFF
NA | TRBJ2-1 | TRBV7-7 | TGTGCCAGCAGCCCCCAAAGTCACGGGAACGATGAGCAGTTCTTC | CASSPQSHGNDEQFF
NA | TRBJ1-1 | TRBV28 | TGTGCCAGCAGCCCCGTGGACGCTTTCGGGGCTGAAGCTTTCTTT | CASSPVDAFGAEAFF